A single sample gave rise to the 14 T cell receptor beta chains below, sequenced in a study of long-term antiretroviral therapy in people with HIV. immunoSEQ v3.0 was run at survey level. Measured with immunoSEQ multiplex PCR; TCRdb has only the in-frame clones, and not every one. The sample yields tens of thousands of clones, just over 90% seen once. Sequenced here: unsorted PBMCs, sampled 3.1 years after starting antiretroviral therapy. The receptors originated from a man younger than 30 with HIV.

The chain recombines TRBV6-1 with TRBJ1-5, with D hard to call. Per germline, CDR1 MNHNS and CDR2 SASEGT. The CDR3 has 9 residues. The V end was cut by 8 bases, the J end by 8 bases, with 4 bases between. The CDR3 sequence: CASGEPQHF. CDR3 DNA sequence: TGTGCCAGCGGAGAGCCCCAGCATTTT.

This rearrangement joins TRBV19 to TRBJ2-3, with a tentative D call TRBD2 (5 bases). With 6 bases removed from V and 3 bases from J, the gap between germline ends came to 13 bases. CDR1 is LNHDA, CDR2 SQIVND, per germline (reference sequence). The CDR3 length is 14 residues. CDR3 in DNA: TGTGCCAGTAGCGTAGCGCCTTTGACAGATACGCAGTATTTT. It encodes CASSVAPLTDTQYF.

This chain uses TRBV29-1 with TRBJ2-1; TRBD2 might be the D (6 bases). Per the germline V gene, CDR1 is SQVTM and CDR2 is ANQGSEA. Deletions cut 3 bases from V and 10 bases from J, with 10 bases between. The CDR3 loop spans 11 amino acids. The CDR3: CSVDLRGEQFF. The CDR3 region has the DNA TGCAGCGTTGATCTTCGGGGGGAGCAGTTCTTC.

The V gene is TRBV7-3, the J gene TRBJ2-1; no firm D call. This CDR3 is built from 15 residues. Germline-derived CDR1 and CDR2 are SGHTA and FQGTGA. V was shortened by 6 bases and J by 6 bases, with 18 bases between the two germline ends. The CDR3 protein is CASSTGLAPPNEQFF. The CDR3 nucleotides are TGTGCCAGCAGTACGGGCCTCGCCCCACCCAATGAGCAGTTCTTC.

The chain has TRBV7-9 and TRBJ2-7, with D maybe TRBD2 (5 bases). This CDR3 is built from 14 residues. V was clipped by 6 bases and J by 0 bases, with 12 bases between them. Germline-derived CDR1 and CDR2 are SEHNR and FQNEAQ (reference sequence). CDR3 nucleotides: TGTGCCAGCAGAGGTCTAGCTTACTCCTACGAGCAGTACTTC. Residues: CASRGLAYSYEQYF.

The chain couples TRBV6-1 to TRBJ2-7; tentative D call: TRBD1 (6 bases). CDR3 size: 13 residues. The V gene's germline CDR1 is MNHNS and CDR2 SASEGT. The V and J ends lost 3 bases and 4 bases respectively, with 10 bases between them. Written as DNA, the CDR3 is TGTGCCAGCAGTGACCAGGGGTTATACGAGCAGTACTTC. Amino acid sequence: CASSDQGLYEQYF.

This chain links TRBV2 with TRBJ2-1; TRBD2 matches 14 bases. The CDR3 covers 18 residues. The V segment lost 4 bases and the J segment 6 bases; nucleotides outside the gene matches: 11. Germline CDR1 and CDR2: SNHLY and FYNNEI. CDR3: CASSVLFLGTSGSNEQFF. The DNA of the CDR3 is TGTGCCAGCAGTGTTCTTTTCCTCGGGACTAGCGGGAGCAATGAGCAGTTCTTC.

V usage is TRBV7-2 and J usage is TRBJ1-1; possible D gene TRBD1, 6 bases. Germline V CDR1 and CDR2: SGHTA, FQGNSA. The CDR3 contains 16 residues. V shed 5 bases and J shed 0 bases, with 16 bases lying between them. The CDR3 is CASSRAPGAVNTEAFF. In nucleotides, the CDR3 is TGTGCCAGCAGCCGCGCGCCAGGGGCCGTGAACACTGAAGCTTTCTTT.

V gene TRBV19 combines with J gene TRBJ2-7; 9 bases map to TRBD1. The CDR3 loop spans 14 amino acids. V lost 5 bases to trimming and J lost 4 bases; unmatched junction nucleotides: 6. Germline assignment: CDR1 LNHDA and CDR2 SQIVND (reference sequence). The chain's CDR3 is CASSPQGARYEQYF. CDR3 sequence (DNA): TGTGCCAGTAGTCCACAGGGGGCGCGGTACGAGCAGTACTTC.

The V gene is TRBV5-6, the J gene TRBJ2-7, with D hard to call. Trimming took off 0 bases at V and 3 bases at J, with 10 bases between the two ends. Germline CDR1 SGHDT, CDR2 YYEEEE. The length of the CDR3 is 14 residues. The CDR3 is CASSLAIRSYEQYF. The CDR3 DNA follows: TGTGCCAGCAGCTTGGCGATAAGAAGCTACGAGCAGTACTTC.

The chain is built from TRBV23-1 and TRBJ1-2; D is possibly TRBD1 (5 bases). TRBV23-1 qualifies as an ORF whose function is uncertain. The CDR3 contains 17 residues. The V gene lost 4 bases and the J gene lost 6 bases, with 24 bases spanning the gap. The CDR3 region is CASSPSIPGRGRNGYTF. CDR3 nucleotide sequence: TGCGCCAGCAGTCCAAGTATCCCGGGACGAGGAAGAAATGGCTACACCTTC.

The chain joins TRBV5-1 to TRBJ2-3; TRBD2 agrees at 11 bases. The V segment lost 0 bases and the J segment 6 bases; nucleotides outside the gene matches: 9. Germline V gives CDR1 SGHRS, CDR2 YFSETQ. The CDR3 is 17 amino acids. The CDR3, as DNA: TGCGCCAGCAGCTTGGAGGCTAGCGGGAGGATCTCGGATACGCAGTATTTT. Its protein is CASSLEASGRISDTQYF.

This clone appeared a few times. V is TRBV2 and J is TRBJ2-2; D unresolved. CDR3 length: 12 amino acids. The ends were cut back, 6 bases at V and 5 bases at J, with 7 bases in the middle. CDR1 is SNHLY, CDR2 FYNNEI, per germline. This CDR3 is CASSLPTGELFF. Written as DNA, the CDR3 is TGTGCCAGCAGCTTACCAACCGGGGAGCTGTTTTTT.

The chain couples TRBV4-3 to TRBJ1-4, with D possibly matching TRBD1 (5 bases). This CDR3 has 16 residues. Trimming stripped 1 base from V and 6 bases from J, with 15 bases between. Germline V CDR1 and CDR2: LGHNA, YSLEER. In nucleotides, the CDR3 is TGCGCCAGCAGCCAAGGCAATAAGGGGTTCGATGAAAAACTGTTTTTT. Its translation: CASSQGNKGFDEKLFF.